This T cell receptor beta chain is drawn from a study of cytomegalovirus exposure and HLA in healthy donors. PCR involved 60 Vbeta and 13 Jbeta primers. The data were produced by immunoSEQ multiplex PCR, yet TCRdb's version contains in-frame clones alone and is incomplete. Among more than 140,000 clones listed, roughly four fifths were seen once. Study results and limitations: It emerged from a later analysis that several of the most significant clusters appeared to be linked to common viral pathogens. Associated with cytomegalovirus, according to the listing, were about 160 TCR beta chains. The CMV antigen specificity of a few CMV-associated chains was confirmed through in vitro analysis.

The V end was cut by 4 bases, the J end by 1 base, with 10 bases between. CDR3 size: 14 residues. The germline CDR1 and CDR2 sequences are LNHDA and SQIVND (reference sequence). This clone was seen a single time. The antigen remains unidentified. V is TRBV19 and J is TRBJ1-1; TRBD1 might be the D (6 bases). This sequence originates from a man aged 18 to 30 in good health and CMV-seropositive. Material: PBMCs. CDR3 residues: CASSTARGNTEAFF. The CDR3 nucleotides read TGTGCCAGTAGTACCGCCAGGGGGAACACTGAAGCTTTCTTT.